The 26 T cell receptor beta chains below come from one sample, sequenced in a study of shared clonotypes between healthy human individuals. Repertoires were generated with immunoSEQ multiplex PCR, while TCRdb's copy carries only in-frame clones and drops some. This table has around 2,000,000 clones, approximately 95% appearing once. Terminally differentiated effector memory CD45RA+ cells were excluded from the naive CD8 cells, which were CD45RO-negative and positively selected for CCR7. Sequenced: naive CD8+ T cells sorted from blood. These receptors were taken from a man younger than 30 in good health.

This chain connects TRBV19 to TRBJ2-5; possibly TRBD2 for D (6 bases). V lost 3 bases, J lost 5 bases, and 13 bases lay in between. Germline V gene sequence: CDR1 LNHDA, CDR2 SQIVND (reference sequence). The CDR3 is 14 residues long. As DNA, the CDR3 is TGTGCCAGTAGTATCACCGGGGGTGCGGAGACCCAGTACTTC. Protein: CASSITGGAETQYF.

A few counts support this clone. The V gene is TRBV5-6, the J gene TRBJ1-5; D is uncertain. V shed 1 base and J shed 3 bases, with 17 bases lying between them. The germline V gene has CDR1 SGHDT and CDR2 YYEEEE. This CDR3 is 17 amino acids long. CDR3 coding DNA: TGTGCCAGCAGCTTGACCCGCAGCGGGGTATTCAATCAGCCCCAGCATTTT. Translated, it gives CASSLTRSGVFNQPQHF.

V usage is TRBV4-1 and J usage is TRBJ1-6; perhaps TRBD1 as D (5 bases). Germline values: CDR1 MGHRA, CDR2 YSYEKL. Trimming shortened V by 3 bases and J by 0 bases, and 9 bases separated the two germline ends. CDR3 length: 16 amino acids. In DNA, the CDR3 is TGCGCCAGCAGCCAGTCAGGGAGCTCCTATAATTCACCCCTCCACTTT. Its protein product is CASSQSGSSYNSPLHF.

The J gene is TRBJ2-7, the V gene TRBV4-1, with TRBD2 as a possible D gene (5 bases). V was cut by 0 bases and J by 0 bases, with 12 bases left in between. Germline V gene lookup returns CDR1 MGHRA and CDR2 YSYEKL. CDR3 size: 16 residues. CDR3: CASSQDRGSLSYEQYF. The DNA of the CDR3 is TGCGCCAGCAGCCAAGATCGAGGGAGCCTCTCCTACGAGCAGTACTTC.

The chain combines TRBV7-9 with TRBJ1-2, with 7 bases lining up with TRBD1. The V segment lost 6 bases and the J segment 7 bases; nucleotides outside the gene matches: 8. CDR1 is SEHNR and CDR2 is FQNEAQ in the germline V gene (reference sequence). The CDR3 is 13 amino acids. The CDR3 nucleotides read TGTGCCAGCAGGTCAGGGGGAAGTTTTGGCTACACCTTC. Its translation: CASRSGGSFGYTF.

The chain has TRBV6-1 and TRBJ2-7; TRBD1 aligns across 8 bases. Germline values: CDR1 MNHNS, CDR2 SASEGT. Trimming removed 6 bases from V and 2 bases from J; junction bases left unmatched: 6. The CDR3 totals 14 residues. The CDR3 spells CASRGEQGAYEQYF. The CDR3 DNA reads as TGTGCCAGCAGGGGGGAACAGGGGGCCTACGAGCAGTACTTC.

V gene TRBV4-1 combines with J gene TRBJ2-2; TRBD2 is a possible D gene (5 bases). Per germline, CDR1 MGHRA and CDR2 YSYEKL. Trimming shortened V by 6 bases and J by 0 bases, and 5 bases separated the two germline ends. This CDR3 is 13 amino acids long. DNA for the CDR3: TGCGCCAGCAGGAGGGCGAACACCGGGGAGCTGTTTTTT. Encoded protein: CASRRANTGELFF.

J is TRBJ2-7 and V is TRBV27; possibly TRBD1 or TRBD2 for D (5 bases each). V dropped 5 bases and J dropped 3 bases, with 14 bases sitting between them. CDR1 is MNHEY and CDR2 is SMNVEV in the germline V gene (reference sequence). This CDR3 comprises 14 residues. The CDR3 protein is CASSEGPWGYEQYF. In DNA form, the CDR3 reads TGTGCCAGCAGTGAGGGGCCTTGGGGCTACGAGCAGTACTTC.

The V gene is TRBV25-1, the J gene TRBJ2-5; no firm D call. V lost 5 bases, J lost 5 bases, and 12 bases lay in between. CDR1 and CDR2 from the germline V gene are MGHDK and SYGVNS. The CDR3 covers 13 residues. CDR3 in DNA: TGTGCCAGCAGTATCAGCGAGGAGGAGACCCAGTACTTC. It specifies CASSISEEETQYF. The whole variable domain, remainder taken from reference TRBV25-1 and TRBJ2-5, is EADIYQTPRYLVIGTGKKITLECSQTMGHDKMYWYQQDPGMELHLIHYSYGVNSTEKGDLSSESTVSRIRTEHFPLTLESARPSHTSQYLCASSISEEETQYFGPGTRLLVL.

Comment on this clone: This CDR3 is also generated by other DNA sequences in the sample. This rearrangement joins TRBV5-4 to TRBJ2-7; 9 bases line up with TRBD1. V lost 0 bases to trimming and J lost 3 bases; unmatched junction nucleotides: 4. CDR3 size: 15 residues. In germline, CDR1 is SGHNT, CDR2 YYREEE (reference sequence). Here the CDR3 DNA reads TGTGCCAGCAGCTTGGGACAGGGGGGATTCTACGAGCAGTACTTC. It yields the protein CASSLGQGGFYEQYF.

The rearrangement uses TRBV11-2 and TRBJ2-7; the D gene could be TRBD1 or TRBD2 (6 bases each). The CDR3 is 13 residues long. V was clipped by 5 bases and J by 2 bases, with 10 bases between them. The germline gives CDR1 SGHAT, CDR2 FQNNGV. CDR3 bases: TGTGCCAGCAGCGGGGGGCGAACCTACGAGCAGTACTTC. Translation gives CASSGGRTYEQYF.

The J gene is TRBJ1-5, the V gene TRBV27; 7 bases agree with TRBD1. Germline CDR1 is MNHEY and CDR2 is SMNVEV (reference sequence). The CDR3 totals 15 residues. The V and J ends lost 5 bases and 2 bases, in that order; junction bases with no gene match: 6. The CDR3 protein is CASSVKGARNQPQHF. CDR3 sequence (DNA): TGTGCCAGCAGTGTCAAGGGGGCACGCAATCAGCCCCAGCATTTT.

This chain links TRBV5-1 with TRBJ2-7; D may correspond to TRBD1 or TRBD2 (5 bases each). CDR1 and CDR2 from the germline V gene are SGHRS and YFSETQ. V was pared by 0 bases and J by 6 bases, with 16 bases between. CDR3 size: 15 residues. CDR3 loop: CASSLGDHSVSEQYF. The CDR3 coding sequence is TGCGCCAGCAGCTTGGGGGACCATTCGGTGAGCGAGCAGTACTTC. Full variable domain (rest looked up from reference TRBV5-1 and TRBJ2-7): KAGVTQTPRYLIKTRGQQVTLSCSPISGHRSVSWYQQTPGQGLQFLFEYFSETQRNKGNFPGRFSGRQFSNSRSEMNVSTLELGDSALYLCASSLGDHSVSEQYFGPGTRLTVT.

Notes on this clone: This may stem from a read error, because a much larger clone lies one nucleotide away. Other DNA sequences of this sample code for an identical CDR3. This chain links TRBV2 with TRBJ2-7; D unclear. This CDR3 has 13 residues. CDR1 and CDR2 (germline): SNHLY, FYNNEI. The ends were cut back, 1 base at V and 1 base at J, with 5 bases in the middle. The CDR3 DNA reads TGTGCCAGCAGTGAAGGGCAGTCCTACGAGCAGTACTTC. As protein: CASSEGQSYEQYF. Variable domain in full (rest from reference TRBV2 and TRBJ2-7): EPEVTQTPSHQVTQMGQEVILRCVPISNHLYFYWYRQILGQKVEFLVSFYNNEISEKSEIFDDQFSVERPDGSNFTLKIRSTKLEDSAMYFCASSEGQSYEQYFGPGTRLTVT.

J is TRBJ2-5 and V is TRBV10-3; D might be TRBD1 (6 bases). This CDR3 is 15 amino acids long. The V gene lost 3 bases and the J gene lost 5 bases, with 16 bases spanning the gap. Germline V gives CDR1 ENHRY, CDR2 SYGVKD. CDR3 loop: CAISEGPQGWETQYF. The CDR3 bases are TGTGCCATCAGTGAAGGGCCGCAGGGGTGGGAGACCCAGTACTTC.

The rearrangement joins TRBV5-4 to TRBJ2-3, with 14 nucleotides matching TRBD2. V was pared by 3 bases and J by 3 bases, with 12 bases of the junction left unmatched. CDR1 is SGHNT, CDR2 YYREEE, per germline (reference sequence). This CDR3 has 19 amino acids. CDR3 in amino acids: CASSSGLAGARAPTDTQYF. The CDR3 DNA follows: TGTGCCAGCAGCTCGGGACTAGCGGGAGCGAGGGCCCCTACAGATACGCAGTATTTT.

The CDR3 nucleotides read TGTGCCAGCAGTTCCGGACAGGGACTAGGCACAGATACGCAGTATTTT. Residues: CASSSGQGLGTDTQYF. The chain links TRBV27 to TRBJ2-3; the D call may be TRBD1 or TRBD2 (8 bases each). Trimming left V 4 bases short and J 1 base short, with 15 bases between. The CDR3 spans 16 residues. CDR1 MNHEY and CDR2 SMNVEV come from the germline V gene (reference sequence).

This clone appeared once. The V gene is TRBV9, the J gene TRBJ1-2; possible D gene TRBD1, 6 bases. The length of the CDR3 is 14 residues. Germline CDR1 and CDR2: SGDLS and YYNGEE. With 3 bases removed from V and 4 bases from J, the gap between germline ends came to 13 bases. The CDR3 is CASSAGVGAYGYTF. For the CDR3, the DNA is TGTGCCAGCAGCGCAGGGGTGGGTGCCTATGGCTACACCTTC.

Remarks on this clone: Other DNA sequences in the sample encode the same CDR3. The chain joins TRBV19 to TRBJ2-7, with 12 bases fitting TRBD2. The V gene end was trimmed by 5 bases and the J gene end by 4 bases; junction bases not matched to a gene: 3. CDR1 and CDR2 from the germline V gene are LNHDA and SQIVND (reference sequence). The length of the CDR3 is 14 residues. CDR3 sequence reads: CASSVGLAGYEQYF. The CDR3 region has the DNA TGTGCCAGTAGTGTCGGACTAGCGGGGTACGAGCAGTACTTC.

The chain couples TRBV19 to TRBJ2-6; D may be TRBD1 (6 bases). The CDR3 length is 16 residues. Deletions cut 6 bases from V and 0 bases from J, with 12 bases between. The germline V gene encodes CDR1 LNHDA and CDR2 SQIVND (reference sequence). CDR3 sequence: CASRMGAYSGANVLTF. In DNA, the CDR3 is TGTGCCAGTAGAATGGGGGCCTACTCTGGGGCCAACGTCCTGACTTTC.

This clone was seen once. The rearrangement links TRBV2 to TRBJ2-7, with TRBD2 matching 9 bases. V lost 4 bases, J lost 0 bases, and 7 bases stayed unmatched. Germline CDR1 reads SNHLY; CDR2 reads FYNNEI. The CDR3 sequence is 16 residues long. CDR3 loop: CASSVLAGPTSYEQYF. DNA for the CDR3: TGTGCCAGCAGTGTACTAGCGGGCCCGACCTCCTACGAGCAGTACTTC.

This chain connects TRBV5-6 to TRBJ2-7; TRBD2 agrees at 8 bases. The germline V gene encodes CDR1 SGHDT and CDR2 YYEEEE. The length of the CDR3 is 13 residues. V shed 4 bases and J 2 bases; nucleotides not matched to a gene: 2. The DNA of the CDR3 is TGTGCCAGCAGCCCGACTAGCGCCTACGAGCAGTACTTC. Translation: CASSPTSAYEQYF.

The chain combines TRBV4-3 with TRBJ2-7; tentatively, D is TRBD1 (6 bases). The CDR3 has 16 residues. Germline V gene lookup returns CDR1 LGHNA and CDR2 YSLEER. Between the trimmed V and J ends, which lost 0 bases and 2 bases, there was a span of 14 bases. CDR3 DNA: TGCGCCAGCAGCCAAGATAGAGGGTCAGGGGCCTACGAGCAGTACTTC. Encoded protein: CASSQDRGSGAYEQYF.

The V and J genes are TRBV9 and TRBJ2-1, with a tentative D call TRBD2 (7 bases). The CDR3 spans 15 residues. Per germline, CDR1 SGDLS and CDR2 YYNGEE. The V gene lost 0 bases and the J gene lost 8 bases, with 15 bases spanning the gap. CDR3 sequence (DNA): TGTGCCAGCAGCGTAGATTCGGGGGGCATGGATGAGCAGTTCTTC. Translated: CASSVDSGGMDEQFF.

The chain has TRBV7-2 and TRBJ2-5; 7 nucleotides align to TRBD2. The CDR3 has 16 amino acids. Germline values: CDR1 SGHTA, CDR2 FQGNSA. J gave up 2 bases and V 4 bases, and 10 bases lay outside the gene matches. The CDR3 sequence is CASSSPSGGFQETQYF. The CDR3 nucleotides read TGTGCCAGCAGCTCACCTAGCGGAGGGTTTCAAGAGACCCAGTACTTC.

The rearrangement links TRBV5-1 to TRBJ2-2; 10 bases align to TRBD2. Germline CDR1 is SGHRS and CDR2 is YFSETQ. The CDR3 has 16 amino acids. After removal of 4 bases from V and 3 bases from J, the junction contained 6 bases not matched to a gene. CDR3 amino acids: CASSERTSGYTGELFF. Here the CDR3 DNA reads TGCGCCAGCAGCGAGAGGACTAGCGGATACACCGGGGAGCTGTTTTTT.